The 23 T cell receptor beta chains listed next were all sequenced from one sample in a study of post-analysis software for immune sequencing data. Built from TCR beta cDNA, the libraries had unique molecular identifiers in them. TCRdb re-called the PCR reads with MiXCR, one entry per CDR3 protein. The data contain a few hundred thousand distinct CDR3 sequences, less than 45% of them singletons. For these receptors, no antigen is known. Study-level findings and limits: Four to six TRBV segments appeared more often in patients than in controls, and TRBV5-6, TRBV5-1 and TRBV20-1 were among these.

Specimen: blood. These receptors originate from a girl under 18 with multiple sclerosis.

The CDR3 region has the DNA TGTGCCAGCAGCGTACCCACGAACCCGGACAGGGGGCAAGATACGCAGTATTTT. Its protein is CASSVPTNPDRGQDTQYF. This chain joins TRBV28 and TRBJ2-3; 11 positions agree with TRBD1. This CDR3 is built from 18 residues. In germline, CDR1 is MDHEN, CDR2 SYDVKM. After removal of 6 bases from V and 5 bases from J, the junction contained 16 bases not matched to a gene.

CDR3 region: CSVEQGARGYTF. In DNA form, the CDR3 reads TGCAGTGTGGAGCAGGGGGCGCGTGGCTACACCTTC. This chain connects TRBV20-1 to TRBJ1-2; 8 bases align to TRBD1. The J segment lost 7 bases and the V segment lost 7 bases, leaving 8 bases of the junction unmatched. The CDR3 has 12 amino acids. Germline V CDR1 and CDR2: DFQATT, SNEGSKA (reference sequence).

This clonotype has a single count. CDR3 residues: CASSQGAKETQYF. The CDR3 DNA sequence: TGTGCCAGCAGCCAAGGAGCCAAAGAGACCCAGTACTTC. The rearrangement joins TRBV25-1 to TRBJ2-5; D gene uncertain. CDR1 and CDR2 (germline): MGHDK, SYGVNS. The CDR3 covers 13 residues. V lost 6 bases, J lost 3 bases, and 11 bases lay in between.

This chain uses TRBV11-2 with TRBJ2-6; 8 bases are shared with TRBD1. CDR3 length equals 18 residues. J was trimmed by 6 bases and V by 4 bases; bases with no gene match: 14. Germline V CDR1 and CDR2: SGHAT, FQNNGV. Here the CDR3 DNA reads TGTGCCAGCAGCTCCTCCCGGGACAGGCACTTGAAGGCCAACGTCCTGACTTTC. It yields the protein CASSSSRDRHLKANVLTF.

The gene calls are TRBV25-1 and TRBJ2-5, with D maybe TRBD2 (5 bases). CDR1 and CDR2 from the germline V gene are MGHDK and SYGVNS. The CDR3 has 12 amino acids. With 8 bases removed from V and 4 bases from J, the gap between germline ends came to 11 bases. DNA of the CDR3: TGTGCCAGCGCGACTACGGGAGAGACCCAGTACTTC. It translates to CASATTGETQYF.

This clonotype occurred a few times. This chain connects TRBV7-6 to TRBJ2-5; a possible D gene is TRBD2 (5 bases). In germline, CDR1 is SGHVS, CDR2 FNYEAQ. Trimming removed 1 base at V and 6 bases at J, with 12 bases between. This CDR3 is 14 amino acids long. The CDR3 sequence is CASSLGGRGKTQYF. As DNA, the CDR3 is TGTGCCAGCAGCTTAGGCGGGCGTGGGAAGACCCAGTACTTC.

The V and J genes are TRBV11-2 and TRBJ2-5, with 14 bases fitting TRBD2. This CDR3 has 16 amino acids. Germline V CDR1 and CDR2: SGHAT, FQNNGV. V dropped 5 bases and J dropped 4; count of bases not matched to a gene: 6. CDR3 region: CASSPGTSGSSETQYF. The DNA for the CDR3 is TGTGCCAGCAGCCCCGGGACTAGCGGGAGCTCAGAGACCCAGTACTTC.

This sequence joins TRBV7-9 and TRBJ1-1, with 10 bases fitting TRBD1. V dropped 3 bases and J dropped 10; count of bases not matched to a gene: 5. There are 13 residues in the CDR3. Germline lookup yields CDR1 SEHNR and CDR2 FQNEAQ (reference sequence). The CDR3 spells CASSLGTGAVAFF. CDR3 sequence (DNA): TGTGCCAGCAGCTTGGGGACAGGGGCGGTAGCTTTCTTT.

The chain employs TRBV20-1 and TRBJ2-1; TRBD2 matches 8 bases. CDR3 length: 17 residues. The V gene end was trimmed by 6 bases and the J gene end by 0 bases; junction bases not matched to a gene: 13. Germline V lookup: CDR1 DFQATT, CDR2 SNEGSKA (reference sequence). As DNA, the CDR3 is TGCAGTGCAAGGGACTCAGCGGGAGAGAGCTCCTACAATGAGCAGTTCTTC. Amino acid sequence: CSARDSAGESSYNEQFF.

This clonotype has just a few counts. This rearrangement joins TRBV4-1 to TRBJ1-2; the D is unclear. V lost 3 bases and J lost 4, with 15 bases in between. Germline V gene data show CDR1 as MGHRA and CDR2 as YSYEKL. This CDR3 comprises 15 residues. This CDR3 is CASSHQVISRYGYTF. In nucleotides, the CDR3 is TGCGCCAGCAGCCATCAGGTTATCAGCCGCTATGGCTACACCTTC.

V is TRBV29-1 and J is TRBJ1-1; weak D call: TRBD1 (6 bases). V was trimmed by 7 bases and J by 7 bases, leaving 13 bases between them. Germline lookup yields CDR1 SQVTM and CDR2 ANQGSEA. This CDR3 is built from 11 residues. CDR3 DNA: TGCAGCGGCATGACAGGAGGTGAAGCTTTCTTT. It specifies CSGMTGGEAFF.

The chain uses TRBV27 and TRBJ2-1; 7 nucleotides match TRBD2. The CDR3 consists of 12 residues. The ends lost 8 bases at V and 9 bases at J; junction bases unmatched: 7. Germline V CDR1 and CDR2: MNHEY, SMNVEV (reference sequence). The CDR3 region is CASGRAVGEQFF. CDR3 nucleotides: TGTGCCAGCGGGAGGGCCGTGGGTGAGCAGTTCTTC.

V gene TRBV15 combines with J gene TRBJ2-1; D not resolved. The CDR3 consists of 17 residues. Germline CDR1 LNHNV, CDR2 YYDKDF (reference sequence). Deletions cut 0 bases from V and 0 bases from J, with 12 bases between. The chain's CDR3 is CATSREVALSSYNEQFF. CDR3 bases: TGTGCCACCAGCAGAGAGGTAGCCCTCAGCTCCTACAATGAGCAGTTCTTC.

The V call is TRBV29-1, the J call TRBJ2-7; D is unclear. V was pared by 2 bases and J by 7 bases, with 9 bases between. This CDR3 is built from 11 residues. Germline V gene sequence: CDR1 SQVTM, CDR2 ANQGSEA. CDR3 protein: CSVESRNEQYF. In DNA, the CDR3 is TGCAGCGTTGAAAGTAGGAATGAGCAGTACTTC.

The chain joins TRBV5-1 to TRBJ2-7; TRBD2 agrees at 7 bases. Trimming took 2 bases from V and 1 from J; bases not matched to a gene: 9. Germline V gives CDR1 SGHRS, CDR2 YFSETQ. The CDR3 covers 16 residues. The CDR3: CASSFGGYLPSYEQYF. The CDR3 DNA follows: TGCGCCAGCAGCTTCGGGGGGTACCTCCCATCCTACGAGCAGTACTTC.

J is TRBJ2-5 and V is TRBV27; D might be TRBD1 or TRBD2, each matching 6 bases. This CDR3 region has 15 residues. Trimming pared 0 bases from V and 4 bases from J, leaving 12 bases between. In germline, CDR1 is MNHEY, CDR2 SMNVEV (reference sequence). This chain's CDR3 is CASSLSTGGLETQYF. Written as DNA, the CDR3 is TGTGCCAGCAGTTTATCTACCGGGGGCTTAGAGACCCAGTACTTC.

This chain links TRBV27 with TRBJ2-1; tentatively, D is TRBD1 (5 bases). Germline CDR1 and CDR2: MNHEY and SMNVEV (reference sequence). V was trimmed by 6 bases and J by 8 bases, leaving 20 bases between them. The CDR3 covers 15 residues. CDR3 sequence reads: CASSLGAFYVDEQFF. In DNA, the CDR3 is TGTGCCAGCAGCTTAGGGGCCTTCTATGTGGATGAGCAGTTCTTC.

This clonotype was observed a few times. The J gene is TRBJ1-1, the V gene TRBV6-2 or TRBV6-3; D ambiguous. Trimming removed 1 base from V and 0 bases from J, with 9 bases in between. The CDR3 runs to 15 residues. Germline assignment: CDR1 MNHEY and CDR2 SVGEGT. CDR3 in amino acids: CASSYLGAMNTEAFF. For the CDR3, the DNA is TGTGCCAGCAGTTACTTGGGCGCCATGAACACTGAAGCTTTCTTT.

This clonotype was observed a few times. CDR3 in amino acids: CSAPDSSGRETQYF. In DNA form, the CDR3 reads TGCAGTGCTCCCGACTCCTCGGGGCGGGAGACCCAGTACTTC. V gene TRBV20-1 combines with J gene TRBJ2-7, with D perhaps TRBD1 or TRBD2 (5 bases each). The DNA end lines up better with TRBJ2-5; the J call may be wrong. CDR3 length equals 14 residues. CDR1 DFQATT and CDR2 SNEGSKA come from the germline V gene (reference sequence).

This sequence joins TRBV9 and TRBJ2-3; TRBD2 agrees at 8 bases. This CDR3 has 14 residues. V gave up 4 bases and J gave up 5 bases; unmatched junction bases: 6. Germline CDR1 is SGDLS and CDR2 is YYNGEE. The CDR3: CASSLGLAEDTQYF. In DNA form, the CDR3 reads TGTGCCAGCAGCCTCGGACTAGCAGAAGATACGCAGTATTTT.

The chain couples TRBV29-1 to TRBJ1-1; TRBD1 is a possible D gene (6 bases). Germline V gives CDR1 SQVTM, CDR2 ANQGSEA. V was cut by 7 bases and J by 5 bases, with 11 bases left in between. This CDR3 region has 11 residues. The CDR3 sequence: CSATRGTEAFF. CDR3 coding DNA: TGCAGCGCCACCAGGGGAACTGAAGCTTTCTTT.

Notes on this clonotype: The junction departs from germline at one end; a sequencing error may be responsible. The chain couples TRBV29-1 to TRBJ2-2, with D possibly being TRBD1 (6 bases). CDR3 size: 13 residues. Germline V gene data show CDR1 as SQVTM and CDR2 as ANQGSEA. Here the CDR3 reads CSARQDTTEELFF. CDR3 DNA: TGCAGCGCAAGACAGGACACTACCGAGGAGCTGTTTTTT.

In this sample, this clonotype turned up a few times. In DNA form, the CDR3 reads TGTGCCAGCAGCACGGGACGCCGAAACCGGAACTATGGCTACACCTTC. The encoded protein is CASSTGRRNRNYGYTF. This rearrangement joins TRBV12-3 or TRBV12-4 to TRBJ1-2; tentatively, D is TRBD1 (5 bases). The CDR3 covers 16 residues. The V end was cut by 6 bases, the J end by 2 bases, with 19 bases between.